Listed here is a single TCR beta chain. Its matching antigen is unknown. Only in-frame clones appear in the TCRdb table, and some are missing; sequencing was by immunoSEQ multiplex PCR. The sample holds about 75,000 clones; 70% to 90% are singletons and the top ten take 8%. The V gene lost 1 base and the J gene lost 1 base, with 8 bases spanning the gap. The CDR3 contains 14 residues. The V gene's germline CDR1 is LGHNA and CDR2 YSLEER. The sample belongs to a study of OX40 agonist ivuxolimab in advanced cancers. Across the whole study: All patients had ivuxolimab intravenously every 2 weeks at 0.01 to 10 mg/kg.

The study, taken as a whole, reports: People who partly responded at 0.1-3.0 mg/kg had some of the least clonal expansion seen. Among T cells, CD8+ cells averaged more expanded clones than CD4+ cells. The expanded peripheral T cells' antigen specificity was not determined.

The chain is built from TRBV4-3 and TRBJ2-7, with D perhaps TRBD1 or TRBD2 (6 bases each). This TCR was recovered from an adult with an advanced solid tumor such as melanoma, head and neck, liver or kidney cancer. The source material was CD4+ or CD8+ T cells sorted from blood, sampled in a trial of the OX40 agonist ivuxolimab. This CDR3 reads CASSQGGASYEQYF. CDR3 nucleotides: TGCGCCAGCAGCCAAGGGGGGGCATCCTACGAGCAGTACTTC.